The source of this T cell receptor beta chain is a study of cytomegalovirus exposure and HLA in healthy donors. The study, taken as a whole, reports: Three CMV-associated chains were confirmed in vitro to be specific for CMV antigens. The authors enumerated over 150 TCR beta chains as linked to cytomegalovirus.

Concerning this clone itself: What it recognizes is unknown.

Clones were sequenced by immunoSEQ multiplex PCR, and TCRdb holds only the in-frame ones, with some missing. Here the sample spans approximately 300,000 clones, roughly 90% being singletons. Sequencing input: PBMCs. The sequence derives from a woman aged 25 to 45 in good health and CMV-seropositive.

CDR3 amino acids: CASSLYTGELFF. DNA of the CDR3: TGTGCCAGCAGCCTTTACACCGGGGAGCTGTTTTTT. V and J are TRBV7-6 and TRBJ2-2; the D is unclear. The V gene lost 5 bases and the J gene lost 3 bases, with 4 bases spanning the gap. There are 12 residues in the CDR3. The germline CDR1 and CDR2 sequences are SGHVS and FNYEAQ.